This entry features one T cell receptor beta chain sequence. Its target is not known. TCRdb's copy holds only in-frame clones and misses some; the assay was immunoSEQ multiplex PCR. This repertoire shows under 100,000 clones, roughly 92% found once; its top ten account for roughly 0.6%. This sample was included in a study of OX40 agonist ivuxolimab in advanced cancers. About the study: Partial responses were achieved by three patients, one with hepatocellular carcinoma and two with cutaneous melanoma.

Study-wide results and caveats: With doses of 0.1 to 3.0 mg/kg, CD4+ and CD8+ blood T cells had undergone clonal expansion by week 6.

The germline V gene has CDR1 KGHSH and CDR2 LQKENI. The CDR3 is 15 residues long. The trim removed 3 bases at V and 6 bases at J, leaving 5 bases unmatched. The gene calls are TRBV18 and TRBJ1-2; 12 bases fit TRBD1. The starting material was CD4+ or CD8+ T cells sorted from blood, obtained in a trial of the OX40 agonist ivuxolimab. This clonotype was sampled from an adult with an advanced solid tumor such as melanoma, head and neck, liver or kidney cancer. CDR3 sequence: CASSPGTGGADGYTF. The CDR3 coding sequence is TGTGCCAGCTCACCGGGGACAGGGGGCGCCGATGGCTACACCTTC. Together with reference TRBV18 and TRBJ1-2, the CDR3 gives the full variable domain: NAGVMQNPRHLVRRRGQEARLRCSPMKGHSHVYWYRQLPEEGLKFMVYLQKENIIDESGMPKERFSAEFPKEGPSILRIQQVVRGDSAAYFCASSPGTGGADGYTFGSGTRLTVV.